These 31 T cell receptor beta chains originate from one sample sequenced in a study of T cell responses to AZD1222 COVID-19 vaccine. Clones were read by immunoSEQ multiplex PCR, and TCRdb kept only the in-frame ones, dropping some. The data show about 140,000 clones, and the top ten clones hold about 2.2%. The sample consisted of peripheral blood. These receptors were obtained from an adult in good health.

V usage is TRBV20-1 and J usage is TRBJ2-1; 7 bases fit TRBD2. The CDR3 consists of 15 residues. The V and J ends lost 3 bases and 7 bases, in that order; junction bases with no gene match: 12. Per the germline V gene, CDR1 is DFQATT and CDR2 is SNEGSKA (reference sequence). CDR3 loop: CSASRLADLRNEQFF. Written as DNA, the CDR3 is TGCAGTGCTAGTCGGCTAGCGGATTTAAGGAATGAGCAGTTCTTC.

The chain's CDR3 is CASSHMAPNTEAFF. The CDR3 DNA reads as TGTGCCAGCAGCCACATGGCCCCGAACACTGAAGCTTTCTTT. The chain has TRBV28 and TRBJ1-1; D not resolved. The CDR3 is made up of 14 amino acids. CDR1 and CDR2 (germline): MDHEN, SYDVKM. Trimming took off 6 bases at V and 1 base at J, with 12 bases between the two ends. Full variable domain (missing parts from reference TRBV28 and TRBJ1-1): DVKVTQSSRYLVKRTGEKVFLECVQDMDHENMFWYRQDPGLGLRLIYFSYDVKMKEKGDIPEGYSVSREKKERFSLILESASTNQTSMYLCASSHMAPNTEAFFGQGTRLTVV.

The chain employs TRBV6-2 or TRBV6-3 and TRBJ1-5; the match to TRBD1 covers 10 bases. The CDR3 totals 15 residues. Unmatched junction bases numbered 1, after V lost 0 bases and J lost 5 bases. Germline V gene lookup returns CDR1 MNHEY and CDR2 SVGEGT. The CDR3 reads CASSYSGTGDQPQHF. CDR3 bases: TGTGCCAGCAGTTACTCGGGGACAGGGGATCAGCCCCAGCATTTT.

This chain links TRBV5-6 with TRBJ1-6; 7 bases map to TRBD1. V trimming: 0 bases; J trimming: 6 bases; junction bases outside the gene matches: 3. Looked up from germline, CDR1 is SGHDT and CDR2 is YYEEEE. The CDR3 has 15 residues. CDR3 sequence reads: CASSLAGGSNSPLHF. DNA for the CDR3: TGTGCCAGCAGCTTGGCAGGGGGAAGTAATTCACCCCTCCACTTT.

The CDR3 sequence: CASSYSLPGQGVPLHF. The CDR3 coding sequence is TGTGCCAGCAGTTACTCGTTACCGGGACAGGGAGTCCCCCTCCACTTT. The rearrangement joins TRBV6-5 to TRBJ1-6, with TRBD1 matching 9 bases. Germline V gene sequence: CDR1 MNHEY, CDR2 SVGAGI. The CDR3 is 16 residues long. The V segment lost 0 bases and the J segment 13 bases; nucleotides outside the gene matches: 10.

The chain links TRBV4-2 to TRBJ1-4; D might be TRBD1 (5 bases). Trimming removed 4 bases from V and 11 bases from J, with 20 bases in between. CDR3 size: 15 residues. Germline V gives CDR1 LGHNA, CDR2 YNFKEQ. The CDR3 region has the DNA TGTGCCAGCAGCCCCCCGGGACCCCGGACGGAGAAACTGTTTTTT. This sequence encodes CASSPPGPRTEKLFF.

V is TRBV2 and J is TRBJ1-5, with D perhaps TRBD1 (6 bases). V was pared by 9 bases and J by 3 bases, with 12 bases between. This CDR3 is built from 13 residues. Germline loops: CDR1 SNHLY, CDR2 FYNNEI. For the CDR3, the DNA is TGTGCCAGTTACCGGGACACCAATCAGCCCCAGCATTTT. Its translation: CASYRDTNQPQHF.

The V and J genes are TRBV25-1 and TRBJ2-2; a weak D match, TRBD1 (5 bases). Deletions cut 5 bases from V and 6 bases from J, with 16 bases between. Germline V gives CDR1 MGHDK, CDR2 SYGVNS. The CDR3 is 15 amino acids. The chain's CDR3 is CASSQRAGHAGELFF. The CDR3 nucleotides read TGTGCCAGCAGTCAGAGAGCAGGGCACGCCGGGGAGCTGTTTTTT.

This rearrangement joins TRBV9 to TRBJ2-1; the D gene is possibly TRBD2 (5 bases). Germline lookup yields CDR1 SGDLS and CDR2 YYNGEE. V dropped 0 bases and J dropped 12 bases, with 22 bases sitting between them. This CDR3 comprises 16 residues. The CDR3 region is CASSVDPGMPGDRQFF. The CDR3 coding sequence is TGTGCCAGCAGCGTAGACCCGGGGATGCCCGGGGATCGGCAGTTCTTC.

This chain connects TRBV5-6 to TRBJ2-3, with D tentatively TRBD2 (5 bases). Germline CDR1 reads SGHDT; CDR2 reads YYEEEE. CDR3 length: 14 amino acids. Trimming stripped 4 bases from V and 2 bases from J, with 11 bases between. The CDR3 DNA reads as TGTGCCAGCAGCCCTCTTGACTACACAGATACGCAGTATTTT. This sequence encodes CASSPLDYTDTQYF. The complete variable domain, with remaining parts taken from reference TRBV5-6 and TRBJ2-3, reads DAGVTQSPTHLIKTRGQQVTLRCSPKSGHDTVSWYQQALGQGPQFIFQYYEEEERQRGNFPDRFSGHQFPNYSSELNVNALLLGDSALYLCASSPLDYTDTQYFGPGTRLTVL.

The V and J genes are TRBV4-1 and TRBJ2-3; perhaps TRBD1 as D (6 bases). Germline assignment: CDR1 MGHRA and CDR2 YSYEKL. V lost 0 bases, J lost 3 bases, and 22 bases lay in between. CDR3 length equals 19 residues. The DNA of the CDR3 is TGCGCCAGCAGCCAAGACCACCCCTCCTCGTGGGGGCTTACAGATACGCAGTATTTT. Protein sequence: CASSQDHPSSWGLTDTQYF.

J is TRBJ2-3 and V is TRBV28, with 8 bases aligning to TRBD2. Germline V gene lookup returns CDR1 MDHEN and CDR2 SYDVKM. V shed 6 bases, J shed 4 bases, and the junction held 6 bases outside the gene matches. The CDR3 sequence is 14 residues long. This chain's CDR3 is CASSPFGRADTQYF. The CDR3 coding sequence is TGTGCCAGCAGCCCCTTCGGGAGGGCAGATACGCAGTATTTT.

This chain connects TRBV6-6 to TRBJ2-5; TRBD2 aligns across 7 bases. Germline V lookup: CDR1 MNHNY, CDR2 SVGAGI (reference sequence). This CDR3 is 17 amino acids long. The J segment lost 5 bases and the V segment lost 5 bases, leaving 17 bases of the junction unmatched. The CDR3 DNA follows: TGTGCCAGCAGTCCGGGACTAACCCCTTCCGAGTGGGAGACCCAGTACTTC. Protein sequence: CASSPGLTPSEWETQYF.

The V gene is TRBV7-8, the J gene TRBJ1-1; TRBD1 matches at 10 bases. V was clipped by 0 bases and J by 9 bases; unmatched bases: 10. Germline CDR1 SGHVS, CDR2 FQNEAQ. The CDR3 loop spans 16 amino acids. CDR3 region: CASSLAPQMDRGKAFF. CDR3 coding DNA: TGTGCCAGCAGCTTAGCCCCCCAGATGGACAGGGGGAAAGCTTTCTTT.

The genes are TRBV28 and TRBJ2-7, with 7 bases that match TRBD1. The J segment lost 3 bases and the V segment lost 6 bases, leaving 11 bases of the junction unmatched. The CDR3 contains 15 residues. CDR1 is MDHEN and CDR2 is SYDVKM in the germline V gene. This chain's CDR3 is CASSLTGLPNYEQYF. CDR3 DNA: TGTGCCAGCAGCCTGACAGGGTTACCCAACTACGAGCAGTACTTC.

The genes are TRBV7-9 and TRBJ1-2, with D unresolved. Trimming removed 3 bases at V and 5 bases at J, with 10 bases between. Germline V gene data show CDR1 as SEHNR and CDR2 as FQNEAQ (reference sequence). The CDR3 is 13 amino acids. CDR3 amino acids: CASSLGGVYGYTF. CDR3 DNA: TGTGCCAGCAGCTTGGGCGGGGTTTATGGCTACACCTTC.

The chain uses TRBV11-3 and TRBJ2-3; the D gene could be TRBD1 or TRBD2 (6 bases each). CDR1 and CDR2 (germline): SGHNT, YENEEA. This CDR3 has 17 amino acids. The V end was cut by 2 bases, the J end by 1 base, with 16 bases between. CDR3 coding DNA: TGTGCCAGCAGCTTACCGTTCGTCGGGGGCGGCACAGATACGCAGTATTTT. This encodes CASSLPFVGGGTDTQYF.

CDR3 DNA sequence: TGTGCCAGCAGCCAGGTGGGGAGCTCTGGAAACACCATATATTTT. The encoded protein is CASSQVGSSGNTIYF. This sequence joins TRBV7-2 and TRBJ1-3; D gene ambiguous. The CDR3 is 15 residues long. Germline V gene sequence: CDR1 SGHTA, CDR2 FQGNSA. V was cut by 5 bases and J by 0 bases, with 11 bases left in between.

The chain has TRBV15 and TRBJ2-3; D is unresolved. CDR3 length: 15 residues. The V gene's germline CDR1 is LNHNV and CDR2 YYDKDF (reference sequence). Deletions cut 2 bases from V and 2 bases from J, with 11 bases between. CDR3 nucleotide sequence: TGTGCCACCAGCAGACTCTCACCGAACACAGATACGCAGTATTTT. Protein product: CATSRLSPNTDTQYF.

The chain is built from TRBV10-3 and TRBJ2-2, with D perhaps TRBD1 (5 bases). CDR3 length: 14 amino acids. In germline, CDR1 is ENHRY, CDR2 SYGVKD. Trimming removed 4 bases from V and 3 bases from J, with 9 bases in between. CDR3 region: CAISVGQYTGELFF. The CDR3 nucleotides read TGTGCCATCAGTGTAGGACAATACACCGGGGAGCTGTTTTTT.

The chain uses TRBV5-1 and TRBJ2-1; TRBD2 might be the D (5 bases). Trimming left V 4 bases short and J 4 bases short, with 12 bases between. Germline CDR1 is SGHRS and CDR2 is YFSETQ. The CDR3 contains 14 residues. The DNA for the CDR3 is TGCGCCAGCAGCACTGGGGAGCAGTACAATGAGCAGTTCTTC. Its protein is CASSTGEQYNEQFF.

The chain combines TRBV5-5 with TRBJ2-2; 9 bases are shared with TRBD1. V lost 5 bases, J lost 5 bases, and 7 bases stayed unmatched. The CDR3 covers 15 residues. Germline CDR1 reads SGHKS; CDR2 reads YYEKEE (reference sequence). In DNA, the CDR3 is TGTGCCAGCAGTTGGGGGACAGGGCAAACCGGGGAGCTGTTTTTT. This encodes CASSWGTGQTGELFF.

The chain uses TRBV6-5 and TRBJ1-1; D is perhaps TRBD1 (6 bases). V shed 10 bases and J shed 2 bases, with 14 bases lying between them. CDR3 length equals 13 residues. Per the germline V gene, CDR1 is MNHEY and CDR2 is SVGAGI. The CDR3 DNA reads TGTGCCACCCGGAAAGGGGGAAACACTGAAGCTTTCTTT. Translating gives CATRKGGNTEAFF.

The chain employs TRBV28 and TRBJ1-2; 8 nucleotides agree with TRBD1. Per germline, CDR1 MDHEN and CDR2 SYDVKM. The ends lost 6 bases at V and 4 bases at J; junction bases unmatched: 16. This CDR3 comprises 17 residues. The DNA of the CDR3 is TGTGCCAGCAGATTAGTCCGCAAAGGGACAGGTCCCTATGGCTACACCTTC. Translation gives CASRLVRKGTGPYGYTF.

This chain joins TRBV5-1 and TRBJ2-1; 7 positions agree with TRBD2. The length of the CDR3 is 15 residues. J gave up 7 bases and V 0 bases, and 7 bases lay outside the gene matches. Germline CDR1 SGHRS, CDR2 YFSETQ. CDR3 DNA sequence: TGCGCCAGCAGCTTGGCCACGGGAGGTCTAAATGAGCAGTTCTTC. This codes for CASSLATGGLNEQFF.

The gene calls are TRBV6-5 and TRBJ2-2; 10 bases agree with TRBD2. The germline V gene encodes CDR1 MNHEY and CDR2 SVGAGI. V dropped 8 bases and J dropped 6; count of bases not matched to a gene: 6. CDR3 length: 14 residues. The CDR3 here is CASQSGGASGELFF. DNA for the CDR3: TGTGCCAGCCAGAGCGGGGGGGCTTCCGGGGAGCTGTTTTTT.

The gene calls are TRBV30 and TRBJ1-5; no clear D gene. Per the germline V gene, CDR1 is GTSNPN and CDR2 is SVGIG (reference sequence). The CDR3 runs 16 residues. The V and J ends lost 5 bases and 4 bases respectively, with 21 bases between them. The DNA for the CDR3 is TGTGCCTGGTCCCCTTTAGAAGCGGGCGCTAATCAGCCCCAGCATTTT. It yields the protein CAWSPLEAGANQPQHF. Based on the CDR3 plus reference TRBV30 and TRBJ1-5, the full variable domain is SQTIHQWPATLVQPVGSPLSLECTVEGTSNPNLYWYRQAAGRGLQLLFYSVGIGQISSEVPQNLSASRPQDRQFILSSKKLLLSDSGFYLCAWSPLEAGANQPQHFGDGTRLSIL.

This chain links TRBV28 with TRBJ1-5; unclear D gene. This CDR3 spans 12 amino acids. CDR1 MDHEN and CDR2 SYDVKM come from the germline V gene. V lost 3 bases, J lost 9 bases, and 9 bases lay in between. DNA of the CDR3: TGTGCCAGCAGTTTTCGACCTGGGCCCCAGCATTTT. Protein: CASSFRPGPQHF.

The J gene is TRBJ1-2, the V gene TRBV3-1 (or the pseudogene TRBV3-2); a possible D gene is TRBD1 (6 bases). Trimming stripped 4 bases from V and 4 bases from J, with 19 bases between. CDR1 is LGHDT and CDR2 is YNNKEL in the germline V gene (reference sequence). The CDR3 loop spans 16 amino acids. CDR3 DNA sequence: TGTGCCAGCAGCCGCCAAGATGTACAGGGCTCCTATGGCTACACCTTC. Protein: CASSRQDVQGSYGYTF.

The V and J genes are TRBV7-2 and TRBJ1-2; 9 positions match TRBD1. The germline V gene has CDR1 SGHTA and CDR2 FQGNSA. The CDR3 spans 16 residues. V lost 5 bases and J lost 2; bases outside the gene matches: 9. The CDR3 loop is CASSKPGQGLNYGYTF. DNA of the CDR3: TGTGCCAGCAGCAAACCGGGACAGGGACTAAACTATGGCTACACCTTC.

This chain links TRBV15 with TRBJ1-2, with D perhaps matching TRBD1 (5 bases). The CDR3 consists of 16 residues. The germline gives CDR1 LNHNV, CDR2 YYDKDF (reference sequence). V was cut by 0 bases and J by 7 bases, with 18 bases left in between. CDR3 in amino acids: CATSRDRWGGGPGYTF. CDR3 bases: TGTGCCACCAGCAGAGATCGGTGGGGGGGAGGGCCTGGCTACACCTTC.